A single count supports the clone carrying this T cell receptor (beta chain). What it recognizes is unknown. Use of 60 Vbeta and 13 Jbeta primers characterized the PCR. Assay: immunoSEQ multiplex PCR; the TCRdb copy retains only in-frame clones and omits some. The sample holds some 180,000 clones, more than 70% seen once. The source of the sample is a study of cytomegalovirus exposure and HLA in healthy donors. The CDR3 runs to 12 residues. Germline V gene data show CDR1 as SGHDN and CDR2 as FVKESK. Trimming cost V 5 bases and J 2 bases, with 7 bases left between them. Overall study findings and caveats: Accurate HLA-A and HLA-B prediction from TCR beta sequences was reported for most subjects.

Sequenced input: PBMCs. The source of this sequence is a girl between 10 and 17 years old in good health and CMV-seropositive. V and J are TRBV14 and TRBJ2-7; D is unclear. The CDR3 DNA sequence: TGTGCCAGCAGCGAAAGCCCCTACGAGCAGTACTTC. It translates to CASSESPYEQYF. Drawing the rest from reference TRBV14 and TRBJ2-7, the complete variable domain is EAGVTQFPSHSVIEKGQTVTLRCDPISGHDNLYWYRRVMGKEIKFLLHFVKESKQDESGMPNNRFLAERTGGTYSTLKVQPAELEDSGVYFCASSESPYEQYFGPGTRLTVT.